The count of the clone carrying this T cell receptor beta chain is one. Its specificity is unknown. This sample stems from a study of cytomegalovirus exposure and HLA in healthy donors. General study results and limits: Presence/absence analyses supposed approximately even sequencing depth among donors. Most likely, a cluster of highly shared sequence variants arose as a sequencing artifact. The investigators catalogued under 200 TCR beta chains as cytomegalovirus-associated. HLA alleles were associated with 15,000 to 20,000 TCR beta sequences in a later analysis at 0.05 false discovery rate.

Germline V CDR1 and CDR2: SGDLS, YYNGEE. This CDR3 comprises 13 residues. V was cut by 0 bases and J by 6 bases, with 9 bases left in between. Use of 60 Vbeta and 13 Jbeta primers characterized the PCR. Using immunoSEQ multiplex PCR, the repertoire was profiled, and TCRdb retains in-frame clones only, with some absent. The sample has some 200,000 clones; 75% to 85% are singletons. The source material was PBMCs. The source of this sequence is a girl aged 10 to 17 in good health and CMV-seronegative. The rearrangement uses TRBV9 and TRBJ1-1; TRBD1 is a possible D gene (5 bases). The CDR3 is CASSVGQGPEAFF. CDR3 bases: TGTGCCAGCAGCGTAGGGCAGGGCCCTGAAGCTTTCTTT.